The clone carrying this T cell receptor beta chain has ten or more counts. The data were obtained in a study of T-cell reconstitution after alpha-beta-depleted transplantation in children. The CDR3 loop spans 14 amino acids. Germline-derived CDR1 and CDR2 are GTSNPN and SVGIG (reference sequence). V was pared by 2 bases and J by 4 bases, with 12 bases between. A library of TCRbeta sequences, prepared with unique molecular identifiers, was generated. TCRdb reanalysed the PCR reads using MiXCR and keeps one entry per CDR3 protein. The sample has nearly 350,000 distinct CDR3 sequences, about 16% seen once.

The clonotype originates from a male patient between 2 and 9 years old who had a stem cell transplant for acute lymphoblastic leukemia, so the T cells may come from the graft donor. V usage is TRBV30 and J usage is TRBJ1-3; D is possibly TRBD1 (6 bases). Sequenced material: PBMCs, mostly from graft donor cells, taken 360 days after TCRalphabeta/CD19-depleted stem cell transplant. The CDR3 region is CAWSSQGLGNTIYF. CDR3 bases: TGTGCCTGGAGTAGTCAGGGGCTCGGAAACACCATATATTTT. Together with reference TRBV30 and TRBJ1-3, the CDR3 gives the full variable domain: SQTIHQWPATLVQPVGSPLSLECTVEGTSNPNLYWYRQAAGRGLQLLFYSVGIGQISSEVPQNLSASRPQDRQFILSSKKLLLSDSGFYLCAWSSQGLGNTIYFGEGSWLTVV.